The entry below describes one TCR beta chain. Profiling relied on immunoSEQ multiplex PCR, and the TCRdb table lists in-frame clones only, not all of them. The sample has tens of thousands of clones; 90% are singletons. These data are taken from a study of blood T cell repertoires in COVID-19. The source of this sequence is an elderly man with acute or convalescent COVID-19. Material: peripheral blood.

The CDR3: CASSVGGGSTDTQYF. The CDR3 nucleotides are TGTGCCAGCAGTGTAGGGGGCGGATCCACAGATACGCAGTATTTT. The chain joins TRBV2 to TRBJ2-3; 7 bases are a match to TRBD1. CDR3 size: 15 residues. Germline V gene data show CDR1 as SNHLY and CDR2 as FYNNEI. Trimming removed 4 bases from V and 2 bases from J; junction bases left unmatched: 6.